This is a list of T cell receptor beta chains from one sample in a study of T cells in Graves' hyperthyroidism and ophthalmopathy. TCRdb re-called the multiplex PCR reads through MiXCR, storing one row per CDR3 protein. Among a few hundred thousand distinct CDR3 sequences listed, less than 15% were seen once. The sequenced sample was blood. The receptors were sampled from a woman younger than 30 with Graves' hyperthyroidism. Both conserved end residues are part of each CDR3. A D gene is named only where the DNA matches it firmly. The listing skips clone size in some rows; elsewhere it reads once, few, many or a size class.

clone_size,d_call,v_call,j_call,cdr3_nt,cdr3_aa
many,NA,TRBV28,TRBJ1-1,TGTGCCAGCAGTGCTGGACGGCTACTCAACATGAACACTGAAGCTTTCTTT,CASSAGRLLNMNTEAFF
many,NA,TRBV6-1,TRBJ2-3,TGTGCCACACATCTACCGCCCCCAGATACGCAGTATTTT,CATHLPPPDTQYF
NA,NA,TRBV6-9,TRBJ1-1,TGTGCCAGCAGTTACGGGGATAGGGACACTGAAGCTTTCTTT,CASSYGDRDTEAFF
few,NA,TRBV12-3/TRBV12-4,TRBJ2-7,TGTGCCAGCAGTTTAGGGGCAGGGGTTGGCGAGCAGTACTTC,CASSLGAGVGEQYF
many,NA,TRBV28,TRBJ1-1,TGTGCCAGCACCCCAGGACAGAGAGTTCCTTTCTTT,CASTPGQRVPFF
many,TRBD2,TRBV7-9,TRBJ2-2,TGTGCCAGCAGCATTAGCGGGAGATATGGCACCGGGGAGCTGTTTTTT,CASSISGRYGTGELFF
NA,NA,TRBV3-1,TRBJ2-1,TGTGCCAGCAGCTCCCGACTCTTTGCCTCTTACAATGAGCAGTTCTTC,CASSSRLFASYNEQFF
NA,TRBD2,TRBV6-1,TRBJ2-1,TGTGCCAGCAGTTTGGGCCCTCCTAGCGGTCCTTACAATGAGCAGTTCTTC,CASSLGPPSGPYNEQFF
few,NA,TRBV7-3,TRBJ2-7,TGTGCCAGCAGCGGGACTTACGAGCAGTACTTC,CASSGTYEQYF
NA,NA,TRBV5-1,TRBJ2-7,TGCGCCAGCAGCTTGGGAGGGGGAGGGCCGCACGAGCAGTACTTC,CASSLGGGGPHEQYF
many,TRBD1,TRBV28,TRBJ2-7,TGTGCCAGCAAGGTGGGGGACAGGTCTCGCGAGCAGTACTTC,CASKVGDRSREQYF
many,NA,TRBV7-2,TRBJ2-2,TGTGCCAGCAGCCGCTTGCAGGGGAGCACCGGGGAGCTGTTTTTT,CASSRLQGSTGELFF
many,TRBD1,TRBV4-1,TRBJ1-4,TGCGCCAGCAGCCAGTGGACAGGGGCTGGGACTAATGAAAAACTGTTTTTT,CASSQWTGAGTNEKLFF
NA,NA,TRBV20-1,TRBJ1-5,TGCAGTGCTAGCGGCGGGGGGCCGCCCCAGCATTTT,CSASGGGPPQHF
NA,NA,TRBV29-1,TRBJ2-2,TGCAGCGTTGTAGTTCCGAGCGGGGAGCTGTTTTTT,CSVVVPSGELFF
NA,TRBD2,TRBV11-1,TRBJ2-3,TGTGCCAGCAGCCCGCGGGGGTCAGCAAAGTCTCTAAATACGCAGTATTTT,CASSPRGSAKSLNTQYF
NA,NA,TRBV5-1,TRBJ1-2,TGCGCCAGCAGCTTGGCCGGCGACCAGATGGCTAACTATGGCTACACCTTC,CASSLAGDQMANYGYTF
many,NA,TRBV7-9,TRBJ2-1,TGTGCCAGCAGCTTAGCGGGGGATACTGAGCAGTTCTTC,CASSLAGDTEQFF
many,TRBD1,TRBV7-9,TRBJ1-4,TGTGCCAGCAGCTGGGGACAGGGCGGGCGTGAAAAACTGTTTTTT,CASSWGQGGREKLFF